The 6 T cell receptor beta chains in this list originate from one sample, sequenced in a study of blood T cell repertoires in COVID-19. Sequencing used immunoSEQ multiplex PCR; TCRdb keeps in-frame clones, though not all of them. The repertoire holds about 400,000 clones, with nearly 90% as singletons. The sequencing sample was made of PBMCs or T cells enriched from blood (not recorded which). These receptor sequences come from a woman between 25 and 40 years old who had recovered from COVID-19.

The chain employs TRBV9 and TRBJ2-6; maybe TRBD1 (6 bases). The V end was cut by 3 bases, the J end by 1 base, with 11 bases between. Germline CDR1 SGDLS, CDR2 YYNGEE. The CDR3 totals 16 residues. The DNA of the CDR3 is TGTGCCAGCAGCGCTACTACAGGGTCTGGGGCCAACGTCCTGACTTTC. Its protein product is CASSATTGSGANVLTF.

This chain joins TRBV7-2 and TRBJ1-3, with unresolved D. This CDR3 spans 13 amino acids. V lost 1 base to trimming and J lost 11 bases, with 12 bases between them. CDR1 is SGHTA and CDR2 is FQGNSA in the germline V gene. The CDR3 loop is CASSLESVFPIYF. DNA for the CDR3: TGTGCCAGCAGCTTAGAATCCGTGTTCCCCATATATTTT.

The chain recombines TRBV10-1 with TRBJ2-5; TRBD2 is a possible D gene (7 bases). Trimming removed 4 bases at V and 2 bases at J, with 11 bases between. Germline V gives CDR1 WNHNN, CDR2 SYGVQD (reference sequence). CDR3 length: 14 amino acids. This chain's CDR3 is CASSAGGQQETQYF. The CDR3 nucleotides are TGCGCCAGCAGTGCCGGGGGGCAGCAAGAGACCCAGTACTTC.

A single count supports this clone. The genes are TRBV2 and TRBJ1-5, with D possibly TRBD1 on 5 matching bases. Trimming removed 1 base from V and 11 bases from J, with 12 bases in between. This CDR3 spans 13 amino acids. Germline V lookup: CDR1 SNHLY, CDR2 FYNNEI. The CDR3 protein is CASSEDSGETQHF. For the CDR3, the DNA is TGTGCCAGCAGTGAAGACTCGGGGGAAACCCAGCATTTT.

The chain combines TRBV6-5 with TRBJ1-1; TRBD1 agrees at 7 bases. The CDR3 is 15 amino acids. Germline V gene data show CDR1 as MNHEY and CDR2 as SVGAGI. J was trimmed by 6 bases and V by 7 bases; bases with no gene match: 14. DNA for the CDR3: TGTGCCAGCATCCCTCACAAGACAGGGATTTCTGAAGCTTTCTTT. It codes for CASIPHKTGISEAFF.

This chain joins TRBV6-5 and TRBJ1-1; D not certain. This CDR3 is built from 12 residues. Germline-derived CDR1 and CDR2 are MNHEY and SVGAGI. Trimming stripped 8 bases from V and 0 bases from J, with 7 bases between. The CDR3 sequence is CASCGVNTEAFF. The CDR3 DNA sequence: TGTGCCAGCTGCGGGGTGAACACTGAAGCTTTCTTT.